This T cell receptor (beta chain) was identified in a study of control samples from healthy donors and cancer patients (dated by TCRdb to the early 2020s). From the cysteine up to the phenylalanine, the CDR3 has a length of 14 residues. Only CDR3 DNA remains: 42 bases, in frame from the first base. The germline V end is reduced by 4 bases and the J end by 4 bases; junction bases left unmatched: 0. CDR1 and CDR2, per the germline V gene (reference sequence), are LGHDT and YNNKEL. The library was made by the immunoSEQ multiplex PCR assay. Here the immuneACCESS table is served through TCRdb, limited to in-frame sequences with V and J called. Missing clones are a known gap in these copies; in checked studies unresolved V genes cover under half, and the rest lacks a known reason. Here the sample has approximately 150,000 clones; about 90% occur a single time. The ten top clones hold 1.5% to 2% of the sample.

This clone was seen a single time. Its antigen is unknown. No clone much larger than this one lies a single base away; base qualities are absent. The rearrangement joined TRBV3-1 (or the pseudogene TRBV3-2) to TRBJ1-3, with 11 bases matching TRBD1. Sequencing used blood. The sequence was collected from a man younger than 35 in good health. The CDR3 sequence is CASSRTGGGNTIYF. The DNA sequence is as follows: TGTGCCAGCAGCCGGACAGGGGGCGGAAACACCATATATTTT.